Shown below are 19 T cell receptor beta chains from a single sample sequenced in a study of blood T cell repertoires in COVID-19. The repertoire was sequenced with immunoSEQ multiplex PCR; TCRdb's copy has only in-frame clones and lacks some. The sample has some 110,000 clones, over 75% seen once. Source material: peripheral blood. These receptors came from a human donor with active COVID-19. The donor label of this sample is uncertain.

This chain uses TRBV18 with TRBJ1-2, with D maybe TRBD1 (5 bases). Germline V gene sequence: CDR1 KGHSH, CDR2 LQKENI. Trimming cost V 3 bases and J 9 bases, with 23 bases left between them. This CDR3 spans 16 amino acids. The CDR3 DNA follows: TGTGCCAGCTCACCGAATGACAGCCCCACGGGGGTACGCTACACCTTC. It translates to CASSPNDSPTGVRYTF.

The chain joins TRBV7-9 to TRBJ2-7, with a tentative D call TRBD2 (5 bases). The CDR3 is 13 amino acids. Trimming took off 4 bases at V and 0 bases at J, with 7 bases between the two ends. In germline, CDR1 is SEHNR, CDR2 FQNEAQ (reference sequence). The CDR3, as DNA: TGTGCCAGCAGCTCCGGGGTCTCCTACGAGCAGTACTTC. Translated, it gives CASSSGVSYEQYF.

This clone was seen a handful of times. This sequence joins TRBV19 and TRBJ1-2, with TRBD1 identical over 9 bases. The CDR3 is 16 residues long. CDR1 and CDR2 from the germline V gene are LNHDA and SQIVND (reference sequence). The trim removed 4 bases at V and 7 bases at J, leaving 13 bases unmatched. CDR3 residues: CASSTLGQGMLGGYTF. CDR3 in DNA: TGTGCCAGTAGTACCCTAGGACAGGGGATGCTTGGTGGCTACACCTTC.

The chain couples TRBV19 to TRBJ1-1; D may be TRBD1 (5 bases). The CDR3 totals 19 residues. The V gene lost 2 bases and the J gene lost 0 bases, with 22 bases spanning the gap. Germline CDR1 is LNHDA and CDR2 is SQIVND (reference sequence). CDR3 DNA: TGTGCCAGTAGTATAAAGGTCAGAGGAGTAGGGGTGATGAACACTGAAGCTTTCTTT. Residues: CASSIKVRGVGVMNTEAFF. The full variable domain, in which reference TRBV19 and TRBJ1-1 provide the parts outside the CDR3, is DGGITQSPKYLFRKEGQNVTLSCEQNLNHDAMYWYRQDPGQGLRLIYYSQIVNDFQKGDIAEGYSVSREKKESFPLTVTSAQKNPTAFYLCASSIKVRGVGVMNTEAFFGQGTRLTVV.

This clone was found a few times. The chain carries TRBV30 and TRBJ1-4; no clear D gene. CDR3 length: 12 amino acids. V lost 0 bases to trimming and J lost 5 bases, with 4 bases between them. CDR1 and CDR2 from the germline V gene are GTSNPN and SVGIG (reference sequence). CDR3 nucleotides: TGTGCCTGGAGTGTACTAAATGAAAAACTGTTTTTT. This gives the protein CAWSVLNEKLFF. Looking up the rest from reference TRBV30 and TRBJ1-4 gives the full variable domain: SQTIHQWPATLVQPVGSPLSLECTVEGTSNPNLYWYRQAAGRGLQLLFYSVGIGQISSEVPQNLSASRPQDRQFILSSKKLLLSDSGFYLCAWSVLNEKLFFGSGTQLSVL.

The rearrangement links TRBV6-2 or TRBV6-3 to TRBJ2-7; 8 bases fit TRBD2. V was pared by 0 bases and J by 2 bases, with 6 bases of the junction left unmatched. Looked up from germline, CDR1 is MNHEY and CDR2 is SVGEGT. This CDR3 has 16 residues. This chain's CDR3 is CASSYSSGGLPYEQYF. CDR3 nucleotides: TGTGCCAGCAGTTACTCGAGCGGGGGCCTCCCCTACGAGCAGTACTTC.

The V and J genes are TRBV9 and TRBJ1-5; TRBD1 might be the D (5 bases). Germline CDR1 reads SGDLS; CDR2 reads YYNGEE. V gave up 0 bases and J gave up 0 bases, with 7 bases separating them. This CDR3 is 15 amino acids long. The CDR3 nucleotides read TGTGCCAGCAGCGTAGAGGGGAATAGCAATCAGCCCCAGCATTTT. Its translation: CASSVEGNSNQPQHF.

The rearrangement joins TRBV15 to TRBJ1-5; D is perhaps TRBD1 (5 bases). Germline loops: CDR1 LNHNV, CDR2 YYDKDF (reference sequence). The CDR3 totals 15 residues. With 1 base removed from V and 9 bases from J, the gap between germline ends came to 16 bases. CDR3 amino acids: CATSRVRGLEGPQHF. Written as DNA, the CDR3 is TGTGCCACCAGCAGAGTAAGGGGTCTAGAAGGGCCCCAGCATTTT.

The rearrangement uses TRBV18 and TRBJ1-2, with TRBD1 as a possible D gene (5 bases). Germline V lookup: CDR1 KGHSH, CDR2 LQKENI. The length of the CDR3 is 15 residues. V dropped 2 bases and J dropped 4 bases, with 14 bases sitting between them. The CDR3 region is CASSPERGRAYGYTF. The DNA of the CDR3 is TGTGCCAGCTCACCAGAAAGAGGCAGGGCCTATGGCTACACCTTC.

The CDR3 nucleotides read TGTGCCAGCAGGCATTACTTCGGGGACTATGGCTACACCTTC. This gives the protein CASRHYFGDYGYTF. The V and J genes are TRBV28 and TRBJ1-2, with D unclear. With 6 bases removed from V and 3 bases from J, the gap between germline ends came to 14 bases. CDR1 and CDR2 (germline): MDHEN, SYDVKM. The length of the CDR3 is 14 residues.

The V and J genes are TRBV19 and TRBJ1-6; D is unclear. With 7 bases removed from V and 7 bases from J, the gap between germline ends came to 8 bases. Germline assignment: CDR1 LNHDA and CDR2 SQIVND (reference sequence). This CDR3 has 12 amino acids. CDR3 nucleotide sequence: TGTGCCAGTACGGAGGGAAATTCACCCCTCCACTTT. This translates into CASTEGNSPLHF. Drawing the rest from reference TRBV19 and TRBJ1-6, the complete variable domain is DGGITQSPKYLFRKEGQNVTLSCEQNLNHDAMYWYRQDPGQGLRLIYYSQIVNDFQKGDIAEGYSVSREKKESFPLTVTSAQKNPTAFYLCASTEGNSPLHFGNGTRLTVT.

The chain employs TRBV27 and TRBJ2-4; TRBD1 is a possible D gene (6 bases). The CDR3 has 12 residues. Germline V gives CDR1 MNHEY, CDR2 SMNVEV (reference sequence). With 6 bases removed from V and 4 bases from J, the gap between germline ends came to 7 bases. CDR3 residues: CASRGQKNIQYF. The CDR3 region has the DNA TGTGCCAGCAGAGGACAGAAAAACATTCAGTACTTC.

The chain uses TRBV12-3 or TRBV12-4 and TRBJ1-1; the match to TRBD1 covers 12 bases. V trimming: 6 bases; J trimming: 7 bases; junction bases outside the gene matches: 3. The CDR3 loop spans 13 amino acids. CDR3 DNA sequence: TGTGCCAGCAGGGGGACAGGGGGCTTTGAAGCTTTCTTT. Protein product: CASRGTGGFEAFF.

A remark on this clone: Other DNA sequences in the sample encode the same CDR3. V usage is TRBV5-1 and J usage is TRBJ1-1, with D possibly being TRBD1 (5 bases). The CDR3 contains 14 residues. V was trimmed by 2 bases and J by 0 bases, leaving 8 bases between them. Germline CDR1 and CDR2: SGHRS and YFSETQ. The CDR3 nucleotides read TGCGCCAGCAGCTTAGGGGTGGTGAACACTGAAGCTTTCTTT. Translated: CASSLGVVNTEAFF.

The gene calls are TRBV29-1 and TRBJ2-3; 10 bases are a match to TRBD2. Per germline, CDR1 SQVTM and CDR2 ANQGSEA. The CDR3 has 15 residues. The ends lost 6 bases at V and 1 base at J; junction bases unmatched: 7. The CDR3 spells CSVRTSGGGTDTQYF. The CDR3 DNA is TGCAGCGTGCGGACTAGCGGAGGAGGCACAGATACGCAGTATTTT.

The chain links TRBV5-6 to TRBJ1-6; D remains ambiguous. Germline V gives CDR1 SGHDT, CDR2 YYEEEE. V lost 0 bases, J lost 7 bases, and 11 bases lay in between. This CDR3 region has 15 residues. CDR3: CASSLDWTGNSPLHF. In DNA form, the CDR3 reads TGTGCCAGCAGCTTGGATTGGACGGGGAATTCACCCCTCCACTTT. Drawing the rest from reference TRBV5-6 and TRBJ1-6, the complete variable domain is DAGVTQSPTHLIKTRGQQVTLRCSPKSGHDTVSWYQQALGQGPQFIFQYYEEEERQRGNFPDRFSGHQFPNYSSELNVNALLLGDSALYLCASSLDWTGNSPLHFGNGTRLTVT.

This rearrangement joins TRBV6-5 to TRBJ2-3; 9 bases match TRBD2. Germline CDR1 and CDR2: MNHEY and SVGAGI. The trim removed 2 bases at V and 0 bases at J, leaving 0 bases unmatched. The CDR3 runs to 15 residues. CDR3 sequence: CASSYTSGSTDTQYF. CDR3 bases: TGTGCCAGCAGTTACACTAGCGGGAGCACAGATACGCAGTATTTT.

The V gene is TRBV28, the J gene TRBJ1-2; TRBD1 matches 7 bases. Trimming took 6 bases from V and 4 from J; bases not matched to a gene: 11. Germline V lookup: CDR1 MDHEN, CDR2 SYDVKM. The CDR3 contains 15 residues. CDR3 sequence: CASRRVHGTVYGYTF. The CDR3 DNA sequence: TGTGCCAGCAGGAGAGTACACGGGACAGTCTATGGCTACACCTTC.

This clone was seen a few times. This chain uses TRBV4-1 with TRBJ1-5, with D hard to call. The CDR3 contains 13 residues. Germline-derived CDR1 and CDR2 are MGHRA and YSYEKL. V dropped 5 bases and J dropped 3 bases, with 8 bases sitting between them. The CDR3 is CASSASPNQPQHF. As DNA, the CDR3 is TGCGCCAGCAGCGCCAGTCCCAATCAGCCCCAGCATTTT.